The sequence of this TCR beta chain was determined in a study of blood T cell repertoires in COVID-19 (dated by TCRdb to between 2020 and 2021). Regarding the research as a whole: Samples covering the acute and convalescent phases of COVID-19 were provided by collaborators in the United States, Italy and Spain. A de-identified subject ID, COVID-19 status, age in years and sex were almost always included in the sample metadata. The samples were drawn from two sources: the first 160 participants of the ongoing ImmuneRACE study, and 1,254 subjects contributed by 6 global collaborators. The dataset comprised deeply sampled blood TCRbeta repertoires from subjects exposed to, actively infected with, or recovered from COVID-19. The prospective study material was composed of cDNA or gDNA derived from T cells, B-cell-depleted T cells, or PBMCs. Where available, HLA class I and class II types were obtained from metadata supplied by the sample provider rather than from assay-based typing. The repertoires were made available in a free public database intended to serve as a resource for research on the immune response to SARS-CoV-2. The full study reports these points: Clinical and demographic metadata were provided uncurated, with the amount varying by source and participant.

TCRbeta CDR3 regions were amplified from genomic DNA by means of the immunoSEQ Assay, a bias-controlled multiplex PCR. The study's own analysis went as follows. Within the assay, amplification of reference gene primers was used to estimate how many nucleated cells each sample contained. To quantify the absolute abundance of each unique TCRbeta CDR3 rearrangement, sequence reads were collapsed and filtered. For each sample, productive Simpson clonality was calculated as the square root of Simpson's diversity index over productive rearrangements. TCRdb provides this immuneACCESS table in a form limited to in-frame rearrangements. Some clones are lacking; in checked studies, under half of them reflect an unresolved V gene, and why the rest are absent is not known. V, J and clone size are those of that table, while D and trimming were read from the DNA. The sample table shows some 220,000 clones, and 82% are seen once. The ten largest clones take up over 4% of the sample.

The germline V gene (reference sequence) specifies LNHNV as CDR1 and YYDKDF as CDR2. Counted from cysteine to phenylalanine, this CDR3 has 13 amino acids. CDR3 DNA only is kept here, 39 bases in frame from base 1. V lost 1 base and J lost 4 bases; the stretch between them is 6 bases long. Points on this clone: It lacks a known antigen. Per-base qualities were not stored, and no clone one base away is much larger.

At one collaborating source in Seattle, patients were enrolled during active infection and were followed longitudinally through the course of disease. Each collaborating institution followed its own protocols to collect whole blood in K2EDTA tubes. For TCRbeta analysis, collaborators shipped samples in one of three forms: frozen whole blood, isolated PBMCs, or DNA extracted from either of those sample types. The sample consisted of peripheral blood. Recombination connected TRBV15 to TRBJ2-3; the D gene identity is not certain. The TCR sequence derives from a woman aged 70-85 years with COVID-19, enrolled during active disease. The CDR3 protein is CATSRARSDTQYF. At the DNA level, the sequence is TGTGCCACCAGCAGAGCGAGGTCAGATACGCAGTATTTT.